This T cell receptor beta chain was observed in a study of siplizumab effects on memory and regulatory T cells. TCRdb's table, derived via immunoSEQ multiplex PCR, lists solely in-frame clones and lacks some. The table shows fewer than 65,000 clones, with approximately 93% occurring only once. The CDR3 extends over 15 amino acids. From germline, CDR1 is SGHRS and CDR2 YFSETQ. The germline V and J ends were trimmed by 2 bases and 0 bases, with 11 bases remaining between them. Sequences were obtained from CD8+ T cells sorted from blood. The rearrangement uses TRBV5-1 and TRBJ1-1, with D tentatively TRBD1 (5 bases). The clonotype comes from a human donor in good health. This CDR3 is CASSFFDSMNTEAFF. The CDR3 region has the DNA TGCGCCAGCAGCTTCTTTGACAGCATGAACACTGAAGCTTTCTTT.